The sequence of this T cell receptor (beta chain) was determined in a study of regulatory T cells in long-lasting Graves disease (dated by TCRdb to about 2021). Context from the whole study: In the newly diagnosed Graves' disease group, patients had been taking antithyroid drugs for less than 3 months. Patients with persistent Graves' disease were compared with patients with newly diagnosed Graves' disease using TCR sequencing and RNA sequencing of peripheral blood. The study took place in China and was registered as a clinical trial. TCR sequencing covered approximately 13 persistent and approximately 20 newly diagnosed Graves' disease patients, around 35 samples in total.

What the work shows at the level of the full study, not this receptor alone: The study examined only peripheral blood because the primary lesion, thyroid tissue, could not be accessed. More public clonotypes were shared among persistent patients (approximately 3,000) than among newly diagnosed patients (966). Only the TCR beta chain was sequenced and analyzed. The authors acknowledged the small sample size as a limitation that may reduce accuracy. Persistent Graves' disease patients showed lower TCR Shannon entropy and fewer highly expanded clones than newly diagnosed patients, suggesting clonal expansion.

Library preparation employed multiplex PCR. The sequencer was an Illumina HiSeq 4000. TCR beta libraries were built with iRepertoire HTBI primers and Arm-PCR amplification of CDR3 regions. PCR products were gel purified before sequencing. Regarding the original processing steps: Across samples, roughly 60 TRBV and 15 or so TRBJ segments were identified and used for gene usage analysis of CDR3 amino acid clonotypes. COPE and FqMerger were used to merge the filtered high-quality paired reads into contigs. BLAST was used to align contigs to the IMGT TRBV, TRBD and TRBJ reference genes, and CDR3 was defined following IMGT. Any clonotype with a frequency above 0.1% was classified as a highly expanded clone. Repertoire diversity was measured by Shannon entropy, and V-J evenness by the Gini coefficient. A clonotype was considered public if more than one individual shared it. Through fastp at Q25 and MiXCR, TCRdb rebuilt clones from the public reads, retaining in-frame beta chains. When rows share a CDR3 protein, they turn into one entry using the most common DNA and genes. In this record, the V and J calls reflect TCRdb's handling and not the investigators' own analysis. Within this sample are roughly 610,000 distinct CDR3 sequences, with roughly 15% of them counted one time only. The ten biggest clones cover about 20% of the sample.

The time point label on this specimen signifies: newly diagnosed GD, antithyroid drugs for less than 3 months. For both TCR sequencing and RNA sequencing, RNA was extracted from PBMCs using TRIzol. Graves' disease was diagnosed according to American Thyroid Association guidelines. Patients were recruited from an endocrinology department in Xi'an, China. Each patient gave 8.5 to 9.5 milliliters of peripheral blood, collected in an EDTA anticoagulant tube. PBMCs were isolated by Ficoll Paque Plus density gradient separation without further T cell sorting. An Agilent 2100 Bioanalyzer and agarose gel were used to check RNA quality, while a NanoDrop 2000 measured RNA concentration. This clonotype was observed at least ten times. Its antigen remains unidentified. No much larger clone is present one base from it, and per-base qualities are unavailable. These data also formed part of another study, on T cells in Graves' hyperthyroidism and ophthalmopathy. The second study also describes: Stable Graves' hyperthyroidism was defined as the absence of progression to ophthalmopathy over 18 months of follow-up. The hyperthyroidism patients were between 18 and 65 years old and newly diagnosed, with a disease duration of less than 2 months. The study excluded patients with uncontrolled infections, other autoimmune diseases, pregnancy or lactation. Diagnoses relied on clinical symptoms, serum thyroxine and TRAb, thyroid ultrasound and orbital computed tomography. The first round of RT-PCR for the TCR CDR3 was performed with the HTBI primer set and the Qiagen OneStep RT-PCR kit. Most expanded thyroid clonotypes (frequency above 0.001) were also detected in blood, suggesting blood repertoires may reflect thyroid immune responses. In cross-validation, a model built on a 13 V-J signature told ophthalmopathy apart from stable hyperthyroidism with just under 90% sensitivity and about 81% specificity, and in testing the same model reached 80%/75%. In validation, the model predicted progression to ophthalmopathy a median of roughly 6.2 months before onset, with about 71% sensitivity and roughly 73% specificity. A discovery cohort of roughly 96 patients, approximately 45 with Graves' ophthalmopathy and fewer than 65 with stable Graves' hyperthyroidism, was used to find distinguishing TCR V-J signatures. Whether ophthalmopathy could be predicted prospectively was tested in an independent validation cohort made up of 18 to 20 hyperthyroidism patients plus 17 patients who later progressed to ophthalmopathy. The 100 or so discovery patients were randomly divided into training and test sets at a 7:3 ratio. The study also compared thyroid tissue and blood T-cell repertoires from roughly 6 Graves' hyperthyroidism patients. Once sampling was done, hyperthyroidism patients were given methimazole at a starting dose of 30 mg daily, whereas ophthalmopathy patients were given high-dose intravenous methylprednisolone. Libraries were constructed in a second round of multiplex PCR, after which size selection and purification were carried out. Paired-end sequencing of the libraries was performed with 100 bp reads on an Illumina HiSeq2000. SOAPnuke was used to process the raw data, with reads discarded if the reads contained adapters or uncalled bases, had a mean Phred below 15, or lacked an exact constant-primer or identifier match. High-quality paired reads were merged with COPE v1.2.5, and unique nucleotide sequences were defined as clonotypes. MiTCR v1.1 was used to align clonotypes to the IMGT TRBV, TRBD and TRBJ reference segments. The analysis was restricted to V-J combinations with a frequency above 0.0001, which together covered around 99% of the repertoires. The TCS score was defined as the ratio of F50 (clonal expansion) to E x V (chaos), calculated using BLOSUM62-based TCRdist between CDR3 peptides within each V-J. Welch's t-statistics and random forest reduced 514 V-J features to 10 to 15, which were used in a naive Bayes classifier (R e1071). Sample size was not statistically predetermined, and blinding of investigators to group allocation was not performed. According to the paper, TCR Vbeta CDR3 sequencing was carried out on about 140 peripheral blood samples, which came from under 50 ophthalmopathy, roughly 75 hyperthyroidism and about 17 progressor patients.

The material was peripheral blood mononuclear cells (PBMCs), obtained at new diagnosis, from a patient treated with antithyroid drugs. This sequence was found in a woman aged 25 to 45 with Graves disease. Donor details come from another sample of the same person, matched by shared clones.

This receptor has the CDR3 CATRVTGGYGYTF. In nucleotides, the sequence is TGTGCCACCAGGGTCACAGGGGGCTATGGCTACACCTTC. Recombination joined TRBV15 with TRBJ1-2, and TRBD1 aligns with 8 junction nucleotides. Including cysteine and phenylalanine, the CDR3 has 13 amino acids. Of all the DNA, just the CDR3 is kept, 39 bases in frame from base 1. Looking up the germline V gene (reference sequence) yields CDR1 LNHNV and CDR2 YYDKDF. Germline trimming: 6 bases from V, 4 bases from J; junction bases outside gene matches: 4.